Following are 25 T cell receptor beta chains from one sample sequenced in a study of T cell changes during pregnancy in multiple sclerosis. Libraries were prepared by immunoSEQ multiplex PCR; TCRdb keeps only in-frame clonotypes and omits some of them. The sample gives 45,000 to 55,000 clones, 85% to 95% of which show up once; around 0.9% is in the top ten. Sequencing was performed on CD4+ T cells from peripheral blood mononuclear cells, taken in the second trimester of pregnancy. These TCRs come from a female donor in good health, enrolled as a control in a pregnancy study.

This sequence joins TRBV6-1 and TRBJ2-7; 7 bases fit TRBD1. The V gene end was trimmed by 5 bases and the J gene end by 5 bases; junction bases not matched to a gene: 9. Germline V gene sequence: CDR1 MNHNS, CDR2 SASEGT. CDR3 length equals 14 residues. The CDR3 loop is CASSPPTGNNEQYF. As DNA, the CDR3 is TGTGCCAGCAGTCCCCCGACAGGGAACAACGAGCAGTACTTC.

A few counts support this clone. This chain connects TRBV10-3 to TRBJ1-1; 11 bases align to TRBD1. Germline trimming cut 4 bases from V and 3 bases from J; bases unmatched to any gene: 1. CDR1 is ENHRY and CDR2 is SYGVKD in the germline V gene. There are 14 residues in the CDR3. As DNA, the CDR3 is TGTGCCATCAGTGCGGGACAGGGGGACACTGAAGCTTTCTTT. Residues: CAISAGQGDTEAFF.

The rearrangement links TRBV18 to TRBJ2-2; weak D call: TRBD2 (5 bases). CDR1 and CDR2 from the germline V gene are KGHSH and LQKENI. V was cut by 3 bases and J by 5 bases, with 7 bases left in between. The CDR3 sequence is 13 residues long. The CDR3 DNA is TGTGCCAGCTCACCGTTAGCGACCGGGGAGCTGTTTTTT. It encodes CASSPLATGELFF.

The chain combines TRBV19 with TRBJ2-5; 12 bases line up with TRBD2. The CDR3 spans 16 residues. Germline V gene lookup returns CDR1 LNHDA and CDR2 SQIVND (reference sequence). Germline trimming cut 6 bases from V and 2 bases from J; bases unmatched to any gene: 7. The CDR3 loop is CASSRTSGVIQETQYF. CDR3 DNA sequence: TGTGCCAGTAGCCGGACTAGCGGGGTTATTCAAGAGACCCAGTACTTC. The variable domain in full, with the rest retrieved from reference TRBV19 and TRBJ2-5, is DGGITQSPKYLFRKEGQNVTLSCEQNLNHDAMYWYRQDPGQGLRLIYYSQIVNDFQKGDIAEGYSVSREKKESFPLTVTSAQKNPTAFYLCASSRTSGVIQETQYFGPGTRLLVL.

V is TRBV7-9 and J is TRBJ2-7, with 9 bases matching TRBD1. The V gene end was trimmed by 4 bases and the J gene end by 3 bases; junction bases not matched to a gene: 7. Germline CDR1 is SEHNR and CDR2 is FQNEAQ (reference sequence). The CDR3 runs to 15 residues. The CDR3 DNA follows: TGTGCCAGCAGCTCCCCCTGGACAGGGGACTACGAGCAGTACTTC. Translating it yields CASSSPWTGDYEQYF.

This chain uses TRBV11-1 with TRBJ2-5, with D maybe TRBD1 (5 bases). The germline CDR1 and CDR2 sequences are SGHAT and FQDESV (reference sequence). CDR3 length: 11 amino acids. V was pared by 3 bases and J by 9 bases, with 8 bases between. The CDR3 DNA reads TGTGCCAGCAGCTTCAAAGGGGCCCAGTACTTC. Its protein product is CASSFKGAQYF.

The chain recombines TRBV9 with TRBJ2-1; 9 bases line up with TRBD2. The V gene end was trimmed by 2 bases and the J gene end by 8 bases; junction bases not matched to a gene: 2. The CDR3 contains 13 residues. CDR1 is SGDLS, CDR2 YYNGEE, per germline. The CDR3: CASSVGGGDEQFF. The CDR3 DNA follows: TGTGCCAGCAGCGTTGGCGGGGGGGATGAGCAGTTCTTC.

The gene calls are TRBV10-3 and TRBJ2-7; 7 nucleotides match TRBD2. The germline V gene has CDR1 ENHRY and CDR2 SYGVKD. V trimming: 6 bases; J trimming: 3 bases; junction bases outside the gene matches: 8. The CDR3 totals 14 residues. The CDR3 bases are TGTGCCATCAGCGTCAGCGGGGCCGACTACGAGCAGTACTTC. It translates to CAISVSGADYEQYF.

This chain links TRBV5-1 with TRBJ1-6; D gene ambiguous. The CDR3 has 14 amino acids. Germline CDR1 SGHRS, CDR2 YFSETQ. V was pared by 3 bases and J by 8 bases, with 12 bases between. The DNA for the CDR3 is TGCGCCAGCAGCTCGGACTTAGGAGATTCACCCCTCCACTTT. This encodes CASSSDLGDSPLHF.

The chain uses TRBV30 and TRBJ2-2, with 8 positions matching TRBD1. V lost 6 bases, J lost 7 bases, and 13 bases stayed unmatched. CDR1 and CDR2 from the germline V gene are GTSNPN and SVGIG (reference sequence). This CDR3 region has 15 residues. Here the CDR3 DNA reads TGTGCCTGCCGTAGACAGGGGACTCACATCGGGGAGCTGTTTTTT. Translation gives CACRRQGTHIGELFF.

V is TRBV11-2 and J is TRBJ2-7, with D possibly being TRBD2 (6 bases). Germline V lookup: CDR1 SGHAT, CDR2 FQNNGV. CDR3 length equals 14 residues. V was shortened by 4 bases and J by 2 bases, with 12 bases between the two germline ends. This CDR3 is CASSWTGLAYEQYF. For the CDR3, the DNA is TGTGCCAGCAGCTGGACGGGACTTGCCTACGAGCAGTACTTC.

This clone was seen only once. The chain is built from TRBV29-1 and TRBJ1-2, with 10 bases lining up with TRBD1. The length of the CDR3 is 14 residues. Germline V gene lookup returns CDR1 SQVTM and CDR2 ANQGSEA. The junction had 2 bases not matched to a gene; V was cut back by 2 bases and J by 2 bases. CDR3 in amino acids: CSVEKGQGNYGYTF. For the CDR3, the DNA is TGCAGCGTTGAAAAGGGACAGGGGAACTATGGCTACACCTTC.

Only one count was recorded for this clone. The chain joins TRBV28 to TRBJ2-5; D is ambiguous. Germline V gives CDR1 MDHEN, CDR2 SYDVKM. V shed 7 bases and J shed 5 bases, with 14 bases lying between them. This CDR3 comprises 13 residues. The CDR3 nucleotides are TGTGCCAGCAAAGGATTTTTGCGGGAGACCCAGTACTTC. It specifies CASKGFLRETQYF.

The rearrangement joins TRBV7-9 to TRBJ2-3; D gene unclear. Germline V CDR1 and CDR2: SEHNR, FQNEAQ (reference sequence). The germline V and J ends were trimmed by 1 base and 1 base, with 6 bases remaining between them. The CDR3 has 14 residues. CDR3 sequence (DNA): TGTGCCAGCAGCTTAGGCAGTCGCACAGATACGCAGTATTTT. This sequence encodes CASSLGSRTDTQYF.

This chain uses TRBV5-1 with TRBJ1-1, with D possibly matching TRBD1 (5 bases). This CDR3 has 14 amino acids. Germline assignment: CDR1 SGHRS and CDR2 YFSETQ. V was trimmed by 4 bases and J by 1 base, leaving 11 bases between them. The DNA of the CDR3 is TGCGCCAGCAGCACGGGACTTAGGAACACTGAAGCTTTCTTT. Protein sequence: CASSTGLRNTEAFF.

This rearrangement joins TRBV14 to TRBJ1-1, with no clear D. The CDR3 has 15 amino acids. V lost 4 bases and J 1 base, leaving 13 bases between the germline ends. Looked up from germline, CDR1 is SGHDN and CDR2 is FVKESK. The CDR3 here is CASSRLGPWNTEAFF. The CDR3 DNA reads as TGTGCCAGCAGCCGCCTTGGGCCGTGGAACACTGAAGCTTTCTTT. Supplemented by reference TRBV14 and TRBJ1-1, the full variable domain reads EAGVTQFPSHSVIEKGQTVTLRCDPISGHDNLYWYRRVMGKEIKFLLHFVKESKQDESGMPNNRFLAERTGGTYSTLKVQPAELEDSGVYFCASSRLGPWNTEAFFGQGTRLTVV.

The V gene is TRBV28, the J gene TRBJ2-5; 7 bases agree with TRBD1. Germline loops: CDR1 MDHEN, CDR2 SYDVKM. CDR3 length: 13 residues. V lost 3 bases and J lost 4; bases outside the gene matches: 2. The CDR3 DNA follows: TGTGCCAGCAGTTTTCCAGGGGGAGAGACCCAGTACTTC. Translating it yields CASSFPGGETQYF.

The chain joins TRBV29-1 to TRBJ2-3, with 9 bases lining up with TRBD1. Germline V lookup: CDR1 SQVTM, CDR2 ANQGSEA. The V and J ends lost 7 bases and 3 bases, in that order; junction bases with no gene match: 8. CDR3 length: 14 amino acids. The CDR3 DNA follows: TGCAGCGCCCTCGACAGGGGGAGGACAGATACGCAGTATTTT. Its protein product is CSALDRGRTDTQYF.

This chain connects TRBV6-1 to TRBJ1-1, with a weak D call TRBD1 (6 bases). V was pared by 4 bases and J by 7 bases, with 13 bases between. Germline CDR1 is MNHNS and CDR2 is SASEGT. The CDR3 contains 13 residues. The CDR3 is CASSAGTRYEAFF. The CDR3 DNA reads as TGTGCCAGCAGTGCCGGGACACGATATGAAGCTTTCTTT.

The table lists this clone with a few counts. The CDR3 protein is CASSPSRVGNQPQHF. The CDR3 DNA follows: TGTGCCAGCAGTCCCAGCAGGGTGGGGAATCAGCCCCAGCATTTT. V and J are TRBV27 and TRBJ1-5; maybe TRBD1 (5 bases). There are 15 residues in the CDR3. Germline values: CDR1 MNHEY, CDR2 SMNVEV (reference sequence). Trimming cost V 5 bases and J 4 bases, with 15 bases left between them.

This clone showed up just once. The rearrangement uses TRBV28 and TRBJ1-1; no clear D. This CDR3 is 14 amino acids long. The germline CDR1 and CDR2 sequences are MDHEN and SYDVKM. Trimming stripped 3 bases from V and 5 bases from J, with 13 bases between. The CDR3 region is CASSLVGSVTEAFF. The CDR3 nucleotides read TGTGCCAGCAGTTTGGTCGGTTCTGTTACTGAAGCTTTCTTT.

This chain joins TRBV27 and TRBJ2-3; 10 positions agree with TRBD2. Germline CDR1 MNHEY, CDR2 SMNVEV (reference sequence). The CDR3 length is 15 residues. The V and J ends lost 3 bases and 4 bases, in that order; junction bases with no gene match: 4. The CDR3 sequence is CASSLLAGGSDTQYF. CDR3 sequence (DNA): TGTGCCAGCAGTTTGTTAGCGGGAGGCTCAGATACGCAGTATTTT.

This clone appeared a single time. The gene calls are TRBV19 and TRBJ1-1, with D tentatively TRBD1 (5 bases). V was clipped by 7 bases and J by 1 base, with 19 bases between them. This CDR3 region has 16 residues. Germline CDR1 LNHDA, CDR2 SQIVND (reference sequence). DNA of the CDR3: TGTGCCAGTACCTCACGGGGGATCTTTGGGAACACTGAAGCTTTCTTT. It codes for CASTSRGIFGNTEAFF.

With regard to this clone: A junction boundary mismatches the germline segment, possibly from a read error. This chain uses TRBV7-7 with TRBJ2-5; D gene uncertain. Germline V gives CDR1 SSHAT, CDR2 FNYEAQ (reference sequence). This CDR3 comprises 13 residues. For the CDR3, the DNA is TGTGCTAGCAGCCAGATTGGGCGAGAGACCCAGTACTTC. This encodes CASSQIGRETQYF.

The rearrangement uses TRBV5-1 and TRBJ2-1, with 8 bases fitting TRBD2. The CDR3 extends over 16 amino acids. The germline CDR1 and CDR2 sequences are SGHRS and YFSETQ. Trimming at V came to 6 bases and at J to 3 bases, leaving 11 bases not matched to a gene. The chain's CDR3 is CASKSQASGYYNEQFF. The DNA of the CDR3 is TGCGCCAGCAAATCCCAAGCTAGCGGGTACTACAATGAGCAGTTCTTC. Combining the CDR3 with reference TRBV5-1 and TRBJ2-1 gives the whole variable domain KAGVTQTPRYLIKTRGQQVTLSCSPISGHRSVSWYQQTPGQGLQFLFEYFSETQRNKGNFPGRFSGRQFSNSRSEMNVSTLELGDSALYLCASKSQASGYYNEQFFGPGTRLTVL.